The entry that follows covers one T cell receptor beta chain sequence. Its antigen is unidentified. Sequence at one end of the junction differs from germline and may be a read error. The template, approximately 500 ng total RNA, yielded TCR beta cDNA made with a constant-region primer. Sequencing libraries for TCR beta derived from three nested multiplex PCR rounds that used slightly modified ARM-PCR. Use of TRBV1-TRBV30 forward primers with a C-beta reverse primer characterized the first two PCR rounds, which lasted approximately 11 cycles each. TCRdb recomputed calls from the multiplex PCR reads with MiXCR, one row per CDR3 protein. This table has approximately 80,000 distinct CDR3 sequences, approximately 70% appearing once. This CDR3 is built from 15 residues. From germline, CDR1 is LGHNA and CDR2 YNFKEQ. The data are from a study of tumor-infiltrating lymphocytes in primary liver carcinoma. Across the study: The cohort included men and women aged 30 to 69 years.

For each extraction, RNA and DNA were obtained together from about 21-30 mg of unsorted bulk tissue. At sampling, these chronic HBV carriers had received no treatment. Study observations and caveats: Tumors and blood were compared for top-250-clone fraction, and tumors had the significantly higher value (p = 0.039).

V gene TRBV4-2 combines with J gene TRBJ2-7; D possibly corresponds to TRBD1 (6 bases). Sequencing input: tumor-adjacent normal liver tissue. The source of this sequence is a man aged 40-49 years with primary liver carcinoma and hepatitis B virus infection. This chain's CDR3 is CASSERVVDSYDQCF. The DNA for the CDR3 is TGTGCCAGCAGCGAGAGGGTGGTGGACAGCTACGACCAGTGCTTC.